This T cell receptor (beta chain) was retrieved from a study of T-cell memory formation after mild COVID-19. For the study at large: TCR clusters were mostly confined to one donor each.

General study points: CD8+ contracting clones occupied EMRA, while CD4+ ones occupied mainly CM and EM.

The table lists this clonotype with a few counts. Its antigen is not identified. TCRdb itself ran the 5' RACE reads through MiXCR, one entry per CDR3 protein. The sample lists about 400,000 distinct CDR3 sequences, roughly 24% occurring once. The V gene lost 6 bases and the J gene lost 8 bases, with 20 bases spanning the gap. CDR1 and CDR2 (germline): SGHAT, FQNNGV. The CDR3 runs to 15 residues. Sequencing was done on a sample of PBMCs or a T cell subset sorted from them (not recorded which). The rearrangement joins TRBV11-2 to TRBJ2-4; D gene uncertain. The source of this sequence is an adult woman who had mild COVID-19 (a few samples of this study predate the infection). Cell type and time point are not known. DNA for the CDR3: TGTGCCAGCAGTTACCGTGAAGGGTCCGGATACATTCAGTACTTC. Translated: CASSYREGSGYIQYF. The variable domain in full, completed from reference TRBV11-2 and TRBJ2-4, reads EAGVAQSPRYKIIEKRQSVAFWCNPISGHATLYWYQQILGQGPKLLIQFQNNGVVDDSQLPKDRFSAERLKGVDSTLKIQPAKLEDSAVYLCASSYREGSGYIQYFGAGTRLSVL.